This TCR beta chain originates from a study of T cells after yellow fever vaccination. This CDR3 has 13 residues. The germline V gene has CDR1 KGHSH and CDR2 LQKENI. The V gene end was trimmed by 8 bases and the J gene end by 4 bases; junction bases not matched to a gene: 5. This clonotype has ten or more counts. In TCRdb, the 5' RACE reads were re-called with MiXCR into one record per CDR3 protein. Here the sample spans 300,000 to 350,000 distinct CDR3 sequences, 3.5% to 4.5% being singletons. The sample in question was PBMCs, obtained 5 days after the yellow fever booster vaccination. The receptor comes from a man younger than 35 who received the YFV17D yellow fever vaccine. The chain recombines TRBV18 with TRBJ1-5, with 7 bases identical to TRBD1. DNA for the CDR3: TGTGCCAGCAGTCCACAGGGGAATCAGCCCCAGCATTTT. It codes for CASSPQGNQPQHF.